This entry concerns a single TCR beta chain. This entry comes from a study of T cells in localized non-small cell lung cancer. Libraries were prepared by immunoSEQ multiplex PCR; TCRdb keeps only in-frame clonotypes and omits some of them. This sample has 35,000 to 45,000 clones, with about 86% found just once. This TCR came from a woman aged 18 to 49 with stage III lung adenocarcinoma. This specimen consisted of peripheral blood, obtained before any cancer treatment.

CDR3 sequence reads: CASSELGQPGDYEQYF. In DNA, the CDR3 is TGTGCCAGCAGTGAACTAGGACAGCCAGGGGACTACGAGCAGTACTTC. This chain uses TRBV2 with TRBJ2-7; the D gene is possibly TRBD1 (6 bases). Trimming took off 2 bases at V and 3 bases at J, with 17 bases between the two ends. The germline CDR1 and CDR2 sequences are SNHLY and FYNNEI. There are 16 residues in the CDR3.